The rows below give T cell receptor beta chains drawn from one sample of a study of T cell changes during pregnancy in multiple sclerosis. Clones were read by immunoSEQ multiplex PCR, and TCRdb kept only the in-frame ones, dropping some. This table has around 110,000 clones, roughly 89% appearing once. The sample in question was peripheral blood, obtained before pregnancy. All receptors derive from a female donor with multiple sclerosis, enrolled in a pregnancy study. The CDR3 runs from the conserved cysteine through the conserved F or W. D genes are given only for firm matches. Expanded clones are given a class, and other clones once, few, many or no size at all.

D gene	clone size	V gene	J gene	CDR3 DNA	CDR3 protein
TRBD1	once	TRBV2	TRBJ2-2	TGTGCCAGCAGTACCCAAGCTGACAGGGGGATGGCGAACACCGGGGAGCTGTTTTTT	CASSTQADRGMANTGELFF
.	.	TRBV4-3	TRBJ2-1	TGCGCCAGCAGCCAAGACCGTACGTCCTACTCCTACAATGAGCAGTTCTTC	CASSQDRTSYSYNEQFF
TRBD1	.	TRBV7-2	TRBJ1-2	TGTGCCAGCAGCTTCGGTACCGGGACAGCTTTTGGCTACACCTTC	CASSFGTGTAFGYTF
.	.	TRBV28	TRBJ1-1	TGTGCCAGCAGTCCGACAGGTTTGGTGACTGAAGCTTTCTTT	CASSPTGLVTEAFF
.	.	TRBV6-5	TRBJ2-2	TGTGCCAGCAGTTACTCGAACCAGGGATTGACCGGGGAGCTGTTTTTT	CASSYSNQGLTGELFF
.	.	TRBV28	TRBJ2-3	TGTGCCAGCAGTCTAGCTTCTACCTTCACAGATACGCAGTATTTT	CASSLASTFTDTQYF
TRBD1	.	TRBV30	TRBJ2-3	TGTGCCTGGAGGCCTATCGGGGACAGGGGGCGAGATACGCAGTATTTT	CAWRPIGDRGRDTQYF
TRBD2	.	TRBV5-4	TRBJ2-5	TGTGCCAGCAGCTTGAGGGTTGGCGGGGGGCAAGAGACCCAGTACTTC	CASSLRVGGGQETQYF
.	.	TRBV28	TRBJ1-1	TGTGCCAGCAGCAGGATCAGGGGTGGGAGGAACACTGAAGCTTTCTTT	CASSRIRGGRNTEAFF
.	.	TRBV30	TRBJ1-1	TGTGCCTGGAGTGTTACAGTCGGCACTGAAGCTTTCTTT	CAWSVTVGTEAFF